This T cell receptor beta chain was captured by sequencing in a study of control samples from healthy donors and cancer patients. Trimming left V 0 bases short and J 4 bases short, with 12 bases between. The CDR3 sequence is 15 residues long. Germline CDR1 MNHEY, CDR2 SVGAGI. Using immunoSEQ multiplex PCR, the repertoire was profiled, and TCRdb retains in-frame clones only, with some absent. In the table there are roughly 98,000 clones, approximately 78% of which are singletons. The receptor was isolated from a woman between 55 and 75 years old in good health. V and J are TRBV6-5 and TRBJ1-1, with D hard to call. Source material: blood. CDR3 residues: CASSYSVAGRTEAFF. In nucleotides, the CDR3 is TGTGCCAGCAGTTACTCGGTGGCTGGGCGCACTGAAGCTTTCTTT.